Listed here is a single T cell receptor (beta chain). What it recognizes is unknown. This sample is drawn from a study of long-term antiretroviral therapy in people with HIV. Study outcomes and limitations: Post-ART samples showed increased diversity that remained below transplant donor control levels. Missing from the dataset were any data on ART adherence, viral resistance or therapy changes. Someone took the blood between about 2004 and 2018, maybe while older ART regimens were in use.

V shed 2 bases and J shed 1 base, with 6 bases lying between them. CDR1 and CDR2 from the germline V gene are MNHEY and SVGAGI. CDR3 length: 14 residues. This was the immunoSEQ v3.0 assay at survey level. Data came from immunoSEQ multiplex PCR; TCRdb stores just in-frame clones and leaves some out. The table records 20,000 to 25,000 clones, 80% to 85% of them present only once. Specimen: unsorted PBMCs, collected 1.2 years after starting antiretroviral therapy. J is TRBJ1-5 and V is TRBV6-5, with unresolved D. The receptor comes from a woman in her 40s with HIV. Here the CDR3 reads CASSYGVSNQPQHF. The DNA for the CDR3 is TGTGCCAGCAGTTACGGGGTAAGCAATCAGCCCCAGCATTTT.